These 20 T cell receptor beta chains originate from one sample sequenced in a study of T cells in Graves' hyperthyroidism and ophthalmopathy. Amplification yielded TCR beta CDR3 regions, with RNA transcripts as the source. The HTBI primer set was used in a first-round RT-PCR of the TCR CDR3. One entry per CDR3 protein results from TCRdb running MiXCR on the multiplex PCR reads. The data contain around 420,000 distinct CDR3 sequences, approximately 15% of them singletons. Sequenced: blood. These receptors all come from a woman between 18 and 30 years old with Graves' hyperthyroidism.

The genes are TRBV6-1 and TRBJ2-1, with 15 positions matching TRBD2. Germline assignment: CDR1 MNHNS and CDR2 SASEGT. This CDR3 region has 15 residues. J gave up 5 bases and V 8 bases, and 4 bases lay outside the gene matches. The CDR3 sequence is CASCGLAGGNNEQFF. The DNA of the CDR3 is TGTGCCAGCTGCGGACTAGCGGGAGGGAACAATGAGCAGTTCTTC.

This clonotype was seen a handful of times. The chain employs TRBV7-9 and TRBJ1-3; D is ambiguous. This CDR3 is 14 amino acids long. In germline, CDR1 is SEHNR, CDR2 FQNEAQ (reference sequence). Trimming removed 0 bases at V and 3 bases at J, with 6 bases between. The chain's CDR3 is CASSLAGIGNTIYF. CDR3 sequence (DNA): TGTGCCAGCAGCTTAGCAGGGATTGGAAACACCATATATTTT.

This clonotype appeared many times. The chain combines TRBV6-2 or TRBV6-3 with TRBJ2-7; tentative D call: TRBD2 (6 bases). Germline CDR1 MNHEY, CDR2 SVGEGT. Trimming shortened V by 2 bases and J by 5 bases, and 7 bases separated the two germline ends. This CDR3 region has 12 residues. CDR3 sequence reads: CASSYGEDEQYF. The CDR3 bases are TGTGCCAGCAGTTACGGGGAGGACGAGCAGTACTTC.

V and J are TRBV12-3 or TRBV12-4 and TRBJ1-2; D not resolved. The CDR3 is made up of 13 amino acids. Deletions cut 4 bases from V and 4 bases from J, with 10 bases between. The CDR3 loop reads CASSSGSPYGYTF. In DNA, the CDR3 is TGTGCCAGCAGTTCTGGCAGTCCCTATGGCTACACCTTC.

There are many counts of this clonotype. A read error is likely, as this CDR3 ends without the conserved phenylalanine or tryptophan. The chain couples TRBV20-1 to TRBJ1-4; D remains ambiguous. V was cut by 0 bases and J by 4 bases, with 12 bases left in between. The CDR3 totals 15 residues. Per germline, CDR1 DFQATT and CDR2 SNEGSKA (reference sequence). CDR3: CSARETRQFNEKLFS. CDR3 DNA sequence: TGCAGTGCTAGAGAGACGAGGCAGTTTAATGAAAAACTGTTTTCT.

V usage is TRBV5-1 and J usage is TRBJ2-5, with a weak D call TRBD2 (6 bases). The CDR3 extends over 14 amino acids. V dropped 2 bases and J dropped 4 bases, with 12 bases sitting between them. Germline V gives CDR1 SGHRS, CDR2 YFSETQ. This chain's CDR3 is CASSLTMGGETQYF. The CDR3 bases are TGCGCCAGCAGCTTAACAATGGGGGGAGAGACCCAGTACTTC.

This clonotype was recorded once. The rearrangement joins TRBV6-5 to TRBJ1-3, with TRBD1 identical over 7 bases. This CDR3 contains 17 residues. The J segment lost 4 bases and the V segment lost 2 bases, leaving 11 bases of the junction unmatched. Looked up from germline, CDR1 is MNHEY and CDR2 is SVGAGI. The DNA for the CDR3 is TGTGCCAGCAGTTACGTCCCAGGGGGATTGGGGGGAAACACCATATATTTT. This sequence encodes CASSYVPGGLGGNTIYF.

CDR3 in amino acids: CASTPRQGHYGYTF. In nucleotides, the CDR3 is TGTGCCAGTACTCCGAGACAGGGACATTATGGCTACACCTTC. The chain carries TRBV19 and TRBJ1-2; TRBD1 agrees at 7 bases. V trimming: 7 bases; J trimming: 5 bases; junction bases outside the gene matches: 10. The CDR3 length is 14 residues. CDR1 and CDR2 (germline): LNHDA, SQIVND (reference sequence).

This chain links TRBV18 with TRBJ2-7; 7 nucleotides agree with TRBD2. The CDR3 extends over 15 amino acids. The V segment lost 2 bases and the J segment 5 bases; nucleotides outside the gene matches: 9. In germline, CDR1 is KGHSH, CDR2 LQKENI. CDR3 sequence (DNA): TGTGCCAGCTCACCAGGGAGGGGAAGGTCCGACGAGCAGTACTTC. The encoded protein is CASSPGRGRSDEQYF.

This clonotype showed up many times. The J gene is TRBJ2-6, the V gene TRBV5-1; 7 nucleotides line up with TRBD2. Germline V lookup: CDR1 SGHRS, CDR2 YFSETQ. This CDR3 region has 18 residues. The trim removed 7 bases at V and 0 bases at J, leaving 13 bases unmatched. As DNA, the CDR3 is TGCGCCAGCGCGAGACTAGCCGACCGATCCTCTGGGGCCAACGTCCTGACTTTC. Protein sequence: CASARLADRSSGANVLTF. The whole variable domain, filled in from reference TRBV5-1 and TRBJ2-6, reads KAGVTQTPRYLIKTRGQQVTLSCSPISGHRSVSWYQQTPGQGLQFLFEYFSETQRNKGNFPGRFSGRQFSNSRSEMNVSTLELGDSALYLCASARLADRSSGANVLTFGAGSRLTVL.

This clonotype appeared many times. The chain combines TRBV15 with TRBJ2-3, with 9 nucleotides matching TRBD2. The CDR3 totals 17 residues. Germline CDR1 reads LNHNV; CDR2 reads YYDKDF (reference sequence). Unmatched junction bases numbered 8, after V lost 0 bases and J lost 4 bases. The CDR3 protein is CATSRDRAGGPADTQYF. DNA for the CDR3: TGTGCCACCAGCAGAGATCGGGCGGGGGGGCCAGCAGATACGCAGTATTTT.

In this sample, this clonotype turned up many times. The J gene is TRBJ1-5, the V gene TRBV5-4, with a possible D match to TRBD1 (5 bases). V dropped 2 bases and J dropped 1 base, with 10 bases sitting between them. CDR3 length equals 15 residues. Germline V gene data show CDR1 as SGHNT and CDR2 as YYREEE (reference sequence). For the CDR3, the DNA is TGTGCCAGCAGCTTAACCCCAGGGAGCAATCAGCCCCAGCATTTT. It is translated as CASSLTPGSNQPQHF.

This clonotype has at least ten counts. V gene TRBV12-5 combines with J gene TRBJ2-3; D unclear. Germline CDR1 reads LGHNT; CDR2 reads FRNRAP. Trimming stripped 4 bases from V and 2 bases from J, with 19 bases between. The CDR3 runs 17 residues. This CDR3 reads CASGWSASHPNTDTQYF. The CDR3 bases are TGTGCTAGTGGTTGGTCCGCAAGTCACCCTAACACAGATACGCAGTATTTT.

This rearrangement joins TRBV5-1 to TRBJ2-7; TRBD2 agrees at 11 bases. Germline CDR1 reads SGHRS; CDR2 reads YFSETQ. The trim removed 4 bases at V and 2 bases at J, leaving 8 bases unmatched. The CDR3 loop spans 16 amino acids. The CDR3 DNA follows: TGCGCCAGCAGCCTCGCCGGGACTAGCGGAACCTACGAGCAGTACTTC. It codes for CASSLAGTSGTYEQYF.

This clonotype was seen ten or more times. This sequence joins TRBV6-1 and TRBJ1-6, with D unresolved. Germline V gene data show CDR1 as MNHNS and CDR2 as SASEGT. The CDR3 consists of 16 residues. V was trimmed by 1 base and J by 4 bases, leaving 11 bases between them. CDR3 bases: TGTGCCAGCAGTGAAGGGCTGGGCCGTTATAATTCACCCCTCCACTTT. As protein: CASSEGLGRYNSPLHF.

In its sample, this clonotype was seen many times. This sequence joins TRBV18 and TRBJ2-7, with a tentative D call TRBD1 (6 bases). The CDR3 runs 14 residues. V was cut by 1 base and J by 4 bases, with 11 bases left in between. The germline gives CDR1 KGHSH, CDR2 LQKENI. CDR3 in amino acids: CASSPLAGEYEQYF. CDR3 DNA: TGTGCCAGCTCACCACTGGCAGGGGAGTACGAGCAGTACTTC. The complete variable domain, with remaining parts taken from reference TRBV18 and TRBJ2-7, reads NAGVMQNPRHLVRRRGQEARLRCSPMKGHSHVYWYRQLPEEGLKFMVYLQKENIIDESGMPKERFSAEFPKEGPSILRIQQVVRGDSAAYFCASSPLAGEYEQYFGPGTRLTVT.

This clonotype has at least ten counts. This sequence joins TRBV2 and TRBJ2-4, with 7 bases identical to TRBD2. V lost 6 bases and J lost 0; bases outside the gene matches: 8. Per germline, CDR1 SNHLY and CDR2 FYNNEI. The CDR3 has 16 residues. The CDR3 DNA follows: TGTGCCAGCAGCGATGACAGCGGGGCAGCCAAAAACATTCAGTACTTC. Protein: CASSDDSGAAKNIQYF.

This clonotype was detected many times. The chain joins TRBV13 to TRBJ1-2; D is undetermined. Looked up from germline, CDR1 is PRHDT and CDR2 is FYEKMQ (reference sequence). Between the trimmed V and J ends, which lost 3 bases and 6 bases, there was a span of 14 bases. The CDR3 is 14 amino acids. CDR3 DNA sequence: TGTGCCAGCAGCTTGAGGCAAATAGAAGATGGCTACACCTTC. It specifies CASSLRQIEDGYTF.

The CDR3: CASSVQRGPQETQYF. As DNA, the CDR3 is TGTGCCAGCAGTGTCCAGCGGGGTCCTCAAGAGACCCAGTACTTC. The genes are TRBV6-1 and TRBJ2-5, with 7 bases identical to TRBD2. This CDR3 is built from 15 residues. V shed 4 bases, J shed 2 bases, and the junction held 7 bases outside the gene matches. The germline V gene encodes CDR1 MNHNS and CDR2 SASEGT.

The chain links TRBV5-6 to TRBJ2-5; weak D call: TRBD1 (6 bases). The CDR3 consists of 16 residues. V was shortened by 1 base and J by 0 bases, with 13 bases between the two germline ends. Germline lookup yields CDR1 SGHDT and CDR2 YYEEEE. The CDR3 reads CASSLTGNEYQETQYF. The CDR3 DNA sequence: TGTGCCAGCAGCTTGACAGGGAACGAGTACCAAGAGACCCAGTACTTC.